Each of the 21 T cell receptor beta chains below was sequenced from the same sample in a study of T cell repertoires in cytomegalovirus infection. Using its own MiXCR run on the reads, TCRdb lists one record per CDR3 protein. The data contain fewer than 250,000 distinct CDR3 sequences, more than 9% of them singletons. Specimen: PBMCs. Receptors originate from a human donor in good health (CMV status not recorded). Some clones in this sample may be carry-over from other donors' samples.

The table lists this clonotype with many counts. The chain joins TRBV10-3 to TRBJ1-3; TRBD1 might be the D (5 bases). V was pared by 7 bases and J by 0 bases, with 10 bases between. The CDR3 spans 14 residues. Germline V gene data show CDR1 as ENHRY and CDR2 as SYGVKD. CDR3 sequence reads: CAITPGTSGNTIYF. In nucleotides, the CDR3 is TGTGCCATCACCCCAGGGACCTCTGGAAACACCATATATTTT.

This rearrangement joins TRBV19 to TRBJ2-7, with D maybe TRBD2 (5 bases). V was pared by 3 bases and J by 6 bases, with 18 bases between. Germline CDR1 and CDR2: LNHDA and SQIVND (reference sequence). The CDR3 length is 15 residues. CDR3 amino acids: CASSIQDSAISEQYF. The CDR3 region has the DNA TGTGCCAGTAGTATCCAGGACTCAGCTATATCCGAGCAGTACTTC.

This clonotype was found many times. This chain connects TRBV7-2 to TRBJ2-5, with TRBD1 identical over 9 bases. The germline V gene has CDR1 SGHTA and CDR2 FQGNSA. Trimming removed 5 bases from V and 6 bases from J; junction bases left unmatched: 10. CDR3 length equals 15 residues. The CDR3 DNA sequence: TGTGCCAGCAGCCAACCGGGACAGGGAGGGAAGACCCAGTACTTC. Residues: CASSQPGQGGKTQYF.

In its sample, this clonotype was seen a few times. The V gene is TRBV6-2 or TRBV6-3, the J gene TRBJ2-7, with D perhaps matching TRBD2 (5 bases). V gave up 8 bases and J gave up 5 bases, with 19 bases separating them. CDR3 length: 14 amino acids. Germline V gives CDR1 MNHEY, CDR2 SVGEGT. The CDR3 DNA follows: TGTGCCAGCGTGGCCCGACGGTCGGGGAACGAGCAGTACTTC. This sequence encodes CASVARRSGNEQYF.

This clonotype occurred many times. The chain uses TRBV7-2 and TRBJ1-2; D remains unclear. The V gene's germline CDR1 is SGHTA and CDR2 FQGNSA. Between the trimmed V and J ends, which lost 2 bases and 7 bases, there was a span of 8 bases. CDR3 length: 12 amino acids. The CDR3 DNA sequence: TGTGCCAGCAGCTTACTTACTCCTGGCTACACCTTC. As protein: CASSLLTPGYTF.

The DNA for the CDR3 is TGTGCCATCAGTGGATCCCGGACAGGGGGTAATGAAAAACTGTTTTTT. Its translation is CAISGSRTGGNEKLFF. The chain uses TRBV10-3 and TRBJ1-4; 10 bases are a match to TRBD1. Germline CDR1 is ENHRY and CDR2 is SYGVKD. Unmatched junction bases numbered 6, after V lost 4 bases and J lost 4 bases. This CDR3 comprises 16 residues.

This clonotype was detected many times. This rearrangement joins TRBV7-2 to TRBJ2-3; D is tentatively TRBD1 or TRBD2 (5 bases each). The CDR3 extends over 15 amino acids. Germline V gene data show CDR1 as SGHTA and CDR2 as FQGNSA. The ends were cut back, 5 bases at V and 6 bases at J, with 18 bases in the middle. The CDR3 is CASSDPGRSWDTQYF. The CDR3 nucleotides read TGTGCCAGCAGCGACCCGGGACGGTCCTGGGATACGCAGTATTTT.

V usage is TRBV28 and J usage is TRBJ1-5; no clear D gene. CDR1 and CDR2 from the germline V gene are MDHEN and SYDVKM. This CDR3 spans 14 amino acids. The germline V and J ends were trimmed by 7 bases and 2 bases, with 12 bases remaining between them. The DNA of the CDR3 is TGTGCCAGCACTAGTAGGGTAGGCAATCAGCCCCAGCATTTT. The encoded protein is CASTSRVGNQPQHF.

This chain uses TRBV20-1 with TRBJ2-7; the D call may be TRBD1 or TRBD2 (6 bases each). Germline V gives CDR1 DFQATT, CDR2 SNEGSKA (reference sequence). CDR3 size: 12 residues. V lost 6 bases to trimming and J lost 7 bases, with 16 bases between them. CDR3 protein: CSATLEGVEQYF. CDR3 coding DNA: TGCAGTGCCACCCTGGAGGGGGTTGAGCAGTACTTC.

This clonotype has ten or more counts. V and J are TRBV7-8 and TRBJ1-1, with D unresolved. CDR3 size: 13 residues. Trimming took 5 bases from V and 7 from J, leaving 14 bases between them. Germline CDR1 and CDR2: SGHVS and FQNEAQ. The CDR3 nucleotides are TGTGCCAGCAGCCCTATGACACGGGTTGAAGCTTTCTTT. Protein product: CASSPMTRVEAFF.

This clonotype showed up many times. CDR3 sequence: CASSLKGQGGTDTQYF. The CDR3 DNA reads TGTGCCAGCAGCCTCAAGGGGCAGGGGGGAACAGATACGCAGTATTTT. The chain joins TRBV7-2 to TRBJ2-3, with a tentative D call TRBD1 (7 bases). The CDR3 is 16 residues long. Per germline, CDR1 SGHTA and CDR2 FQGNSA. V was shortened by 5 bases and J by 3 bases, with 18 bases between the two germline ends.

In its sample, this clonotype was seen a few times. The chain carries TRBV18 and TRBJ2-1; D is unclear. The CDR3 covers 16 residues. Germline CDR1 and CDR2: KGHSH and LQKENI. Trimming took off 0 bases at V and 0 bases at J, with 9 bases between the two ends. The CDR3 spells CASSPPTQISYNEQFF. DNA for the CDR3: TGTGCCAGCTCACCACCCACCCAAATCTCCTACAATGAGCAGTTCTTC.

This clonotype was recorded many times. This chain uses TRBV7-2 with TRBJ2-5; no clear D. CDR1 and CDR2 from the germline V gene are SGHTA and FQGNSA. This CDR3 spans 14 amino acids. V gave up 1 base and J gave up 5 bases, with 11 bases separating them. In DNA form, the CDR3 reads TGTGCCAGCAGCTTAGTTCCCCGCCCGGAGACCCAGTACTTC. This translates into CASSLVPRPETQYF.

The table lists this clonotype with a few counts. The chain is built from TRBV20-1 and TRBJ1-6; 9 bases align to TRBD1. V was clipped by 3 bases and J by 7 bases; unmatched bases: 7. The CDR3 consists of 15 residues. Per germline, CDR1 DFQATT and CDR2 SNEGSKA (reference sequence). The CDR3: CSASTGGAGNSPLHF. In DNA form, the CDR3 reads TGCAGTGCTAGTACAGGGGGCGCGGGGAATTCACCCCTCCACTTT.

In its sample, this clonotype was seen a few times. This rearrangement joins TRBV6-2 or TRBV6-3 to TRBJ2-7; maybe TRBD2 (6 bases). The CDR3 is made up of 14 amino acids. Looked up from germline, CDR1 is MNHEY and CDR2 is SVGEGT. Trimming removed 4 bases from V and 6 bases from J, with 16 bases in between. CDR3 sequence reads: CASSWGPGGPEQYF. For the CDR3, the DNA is TGTGCCAGCAGTTGGGGCCCAGGAGGGCCCGAGCAGTACTTC.

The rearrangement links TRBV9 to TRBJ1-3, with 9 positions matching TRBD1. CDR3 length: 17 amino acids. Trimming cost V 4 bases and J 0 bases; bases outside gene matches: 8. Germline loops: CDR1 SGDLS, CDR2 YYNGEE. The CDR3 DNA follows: TGTGCCAGCAGCTTCTCGACAGGGGGTTTCTCTGGAAACACCATATATTTT. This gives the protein CASSFSTGGFSGNTIYF.

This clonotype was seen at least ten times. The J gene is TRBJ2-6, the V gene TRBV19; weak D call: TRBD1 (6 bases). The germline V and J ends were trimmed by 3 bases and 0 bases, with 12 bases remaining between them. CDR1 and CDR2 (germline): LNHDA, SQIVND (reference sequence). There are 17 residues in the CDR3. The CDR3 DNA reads TGTGCCAGTAGTATCGATGGACAGATCTCTGGGGCCAACGTCCTGACTTTC. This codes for CASSIDGQISGANVLTF. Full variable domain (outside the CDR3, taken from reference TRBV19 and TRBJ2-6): DGGITQSPKYLFRKEGQNVTLSCEQNLNHDAMYWYRQDPGQGLRLIYYSQIVNDFQKGDIAEGYSVSREKKESFPLTVTSAQKNPTAFYLCASSIDGQISGANVLTFGAGSRLTVL.

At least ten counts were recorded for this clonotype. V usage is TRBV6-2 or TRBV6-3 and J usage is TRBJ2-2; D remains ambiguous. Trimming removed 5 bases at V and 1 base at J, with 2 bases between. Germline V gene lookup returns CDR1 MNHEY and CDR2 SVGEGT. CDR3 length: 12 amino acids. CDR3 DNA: TGTGCCAGCAGTCGGAACACCGGGGAGCTGTTTTTT. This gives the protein CASSRNTGELFF.

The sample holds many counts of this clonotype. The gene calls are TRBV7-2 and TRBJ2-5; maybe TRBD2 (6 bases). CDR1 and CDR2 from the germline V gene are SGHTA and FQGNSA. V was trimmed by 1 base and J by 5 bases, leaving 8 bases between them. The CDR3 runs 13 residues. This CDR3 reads CASSLGGRETQYF. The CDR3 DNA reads TGTGCCAGCAGCTTAGGGGGGAGGGAGACCCAGTACTTC.

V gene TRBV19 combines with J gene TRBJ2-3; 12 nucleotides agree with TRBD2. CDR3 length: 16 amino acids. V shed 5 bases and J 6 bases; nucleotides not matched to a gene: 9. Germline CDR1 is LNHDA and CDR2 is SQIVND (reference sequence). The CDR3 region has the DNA TGTGCCAGTAGTCCCCGGACTAGCGGGGAAGGCGATACGCAGTATTTT. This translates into CASSPRTSGEGDTQYF.

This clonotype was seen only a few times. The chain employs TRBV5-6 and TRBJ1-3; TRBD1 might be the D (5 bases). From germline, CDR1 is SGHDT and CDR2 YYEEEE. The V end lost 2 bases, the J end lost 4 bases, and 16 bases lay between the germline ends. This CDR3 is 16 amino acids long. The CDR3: CASSLTGADGGNTIYF. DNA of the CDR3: TGTGCCAGCAGCTTAACCGGGGCCGATGGAGGAAACACCATATATTTT.